This T cell receptor beta chain was observed in a study of T-cell memory formation after mild COVID-19. Study-level information: Largely donor-specific sequence clusters came from a couple of donors.

5'RACE primed from the constant segment yielded TCR alpha and TCR beta cDNA libraries bearing sample barcodes and UMIs. TCRdb used MiXCR to reprocess the 5' RACE reads, holding one entry per CDR3 protein. The data contain tens of thousands of distinct CDR3 sequences, approximately 9% of them singletons. In germline, CDR1 is SGHRS, CDR2 YFSETQ. V lost 3 bases, J lost 4 bases, and 5 bases stayed unmatched. This CDR3 contains 14 residues. On this clonotype: What it recognizes is unknown.

Study results and caveats: Mainly CM and EM harbored the contracting CD4+ clones; mainly EMRA harbored the CD8+ ones. Memory from before infection featured some responding clones, which suggests cross-reactive memory joined.

Sequencing used PBMCs or a T cell subset sorted from them (not recorded which). V is TRBV5-1 and J is TRBJ2-5, with TRBD2 identical over 8 bases. The source is an adult woman who had mild COVID-19 (a few samples of this study predate the infection). Cell type and time point are not known. The CDR3 region has the DNA TGCGCCAGCAGCTCGACTAGCGCGAGAGAGACCCAGTACTTC. Residues: CASSSTSARETQYF.